This TCR beta chain derives from a study of T cells in women clearing cervical HPV infection. For the study at large: Controls gave blood once infection was undetectable; cases at lesion identification. Only a few women had HLA typing results available.

Cervical HPV DNA detected by MY09/MY11 PCR, typed by dot-blot. Trimming removed 4 bases from V and 5 bases from J; junction bases left unmatched: 10. The CDR3 has 16 residues. Germline V lookup: CDR1 MNHEY, CDR2 SVGEGT. Method: immunoSEQ multiplex PCR; TCRdb's copy keeps in-frame clones and lacks some. Found here are about 26,000 clones; the top ten clones hold 8.5% to 14%. With regard to this clone: The CDR3 is cut off 3 residues early in the read; its end comes from the germline J gene.

Specimen: blood buffy coat. The rearrangement links TRBV6-2 or TRBV6-3 to TRBJ2-1, with 8 nucleotides matching TRBD1. The receptor's source is a woman aged 18 to 69 with a cervical HPV16 infection that either progressed to CIN3+ or cleared (not recorded which). The CDR3 sequence is CASSFPTGEPHNEQFF. The sequenced CDR3 bases are TGTGCCAGCAGTTTCCCGACAGGGGAACCCCACAATGAG.